These 3 T cell receptor beta chains were sequenced from one sample in a study of vaccination effects on CD4 cells after COVID-19. Isolating CD4+ T cells followed 9 to 11 days of culture. The method was immunoSEQ multiplex PCR; TCRdb's version includes in-frame clones alone and lacks a portion of them. The profile covers about 45,000 clones, with approximately 81% appearing a single time and around 8.9% taken by the ten largest. These TCRs are of unknown antigen specificity. Specimen: CD4+ T cells from PBMCs cultured without peptide, collected before COVID-19 vaccination. The receptors stem from a human donor who had a prior SARS-CoV-2 infection.

This clone showed up just once. The chain recombines TRBV6-4 with TRBJ2-3, with TRBD2 matching 9 bases. Germline-derived CDR1 and CDR2 are MRHNA and SNTAGT. This CDR3 spans 15 amino acids. V trimming: 4 bases; J trimming: 1 base; junction bases outside the gene matches: 3. The CDR3 loop is CASSAVAGGTDTQYF. The DNA of the CDR3 is TGTGCCAGCAGTGCGGTAGCGGGGGGCACAGATACGCAGTATTTT.

This clone appeared once. The rearrangement joins TRBV4-2 to TRBJ1-4; D is undetermined. V lost 1 base and J lost 1, with 4 bases in between. Germline CDR1 LGHNA, CDR2 YNFKEQ. The CDR3 consists of 14 residues. In DNA form, the CDR3 reads TGTGCCAGCAGCCAAGGACAAACTAATGAAAAACTGTTTTTT. Protein sequence: CASSQGQTNEKLFF.

The V gene is TRBV4-1, the J gene TRBJ2-1; D is possibly TRBD1 (6 bases). From germline, CDR1 is MGHRA and CDR2 YSYEKL. The CDR3 is 15 residues long. V was pared by 2 bases and J by 5 bases, with 13 bases between. The CDR3 bases are TGCGCCAGCAGCCAACCAGGGACATCCCACAATGAGCAGTTCTTC. Amino acids: CASSQPGTSHNEQFF.